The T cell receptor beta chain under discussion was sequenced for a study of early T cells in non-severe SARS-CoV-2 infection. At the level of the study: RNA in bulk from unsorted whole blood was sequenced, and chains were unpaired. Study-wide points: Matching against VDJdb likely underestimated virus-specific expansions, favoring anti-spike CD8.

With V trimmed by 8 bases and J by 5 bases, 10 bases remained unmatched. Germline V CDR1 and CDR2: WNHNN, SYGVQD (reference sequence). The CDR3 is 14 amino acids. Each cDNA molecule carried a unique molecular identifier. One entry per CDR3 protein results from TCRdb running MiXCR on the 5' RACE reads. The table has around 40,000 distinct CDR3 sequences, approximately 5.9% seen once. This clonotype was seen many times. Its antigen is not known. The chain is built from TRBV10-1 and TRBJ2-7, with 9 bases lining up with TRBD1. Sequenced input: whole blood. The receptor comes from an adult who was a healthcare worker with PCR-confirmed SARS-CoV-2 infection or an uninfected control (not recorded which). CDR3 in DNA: TGCGCCAGCTCCCCCGGGACAGGGCGGAACGAGCAGTACTTC. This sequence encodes CASSPGTGRNEQYF.